This T cell receptor (beta chain) was found in a study of T cells in Graves' hyperthyroidism and ophthalmopathy. What was amplified from RNA transcripts were TCR beta CDR3 regions. HTBI primers drove first-round RT-PCR of the TCR CDR3. From the multiplex PCR reads, TCRdb called clonotypes with MiXCR, one entry per CDR3 protein. This sample has over 90,000 distinct CDR3 sequences, with less than 55% found just once. Concerning this clonotype: Its antigen remains unidentified.

Overall study findings and caveats: Median prediction lead before ophthalmopathy onset was 5 to 7.5 months with the model. Peripheral blood also featured most of the thyroid clonotypes expanded above 0.001. A model of 13 V-J pairs discriminated ophthalmopathy from stable hyperthyroidism.

V dropped 4 bases and J dropped 12; count of bases not matched to a gene: 11. CDR3 length: 14 residues. Germline assignment: CDR1 SNHLY and CDR2 FYNNEI. Recently diagnosed hyperthyroidism of less than 2 months' duration affected patients aged 18 to 65. The chain combines TRBV2 with TRBJ2-1; 8 nucleotides agree with TRBD1. The sample was blood. This sequence originates from a man aged 40-49 years with Graves' hyperthyroidism. The CDR3 sequence: CASSAYRGRKGQFF. In nucleotides, the CDR3 is TGTGCCAGCAGTGCGTACAGGGGGAGAAAGGGGCAGTTCTTC. The full variable domain, its missing parts supplied by reference TRBV2 and TRBJ2-1, is EPEVTQTPSHQVTQMGQEVILRCVPISNHLYFYWYRQILGQKVEFLVSFYNNEISEKSEIFDDQFSVERPDGSNFTLKIRSTKLEDSAMYFCASSAYRGRKGQFFGPGTRLTVL.